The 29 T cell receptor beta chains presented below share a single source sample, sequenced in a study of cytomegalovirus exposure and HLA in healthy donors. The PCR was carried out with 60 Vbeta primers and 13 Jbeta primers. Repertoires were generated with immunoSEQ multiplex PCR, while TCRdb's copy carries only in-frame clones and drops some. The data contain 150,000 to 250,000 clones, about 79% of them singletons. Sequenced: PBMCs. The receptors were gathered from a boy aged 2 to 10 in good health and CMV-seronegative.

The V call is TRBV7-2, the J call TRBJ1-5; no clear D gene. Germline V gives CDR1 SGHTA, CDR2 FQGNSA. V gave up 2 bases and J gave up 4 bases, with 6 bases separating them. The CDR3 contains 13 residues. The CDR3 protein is CASSLTTNQPQHF. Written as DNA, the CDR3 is TGTGCCAGCAGCTTAACCACAAATCAGCCCCAGCATTTT. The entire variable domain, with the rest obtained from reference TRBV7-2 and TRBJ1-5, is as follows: GAGVSQSPSNKVTEKGKDVELRCDPISGHTALYWYRQSLGQGLEFLIYFQGNSAPDKSGLPSDRFSAERTGGSVSTLTIQRTQQEDSAVYLCASSLTTNQPQHFGDGTRLSIL.

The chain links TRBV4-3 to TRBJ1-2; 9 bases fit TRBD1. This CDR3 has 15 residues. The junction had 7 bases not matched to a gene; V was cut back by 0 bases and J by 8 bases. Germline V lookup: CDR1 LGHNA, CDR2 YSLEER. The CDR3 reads CASSQEGTGRGGYTF. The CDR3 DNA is TGCGCCAGCAGCCAAGAAGGGACAGGGAGAGGAGGCTACACCTTC.

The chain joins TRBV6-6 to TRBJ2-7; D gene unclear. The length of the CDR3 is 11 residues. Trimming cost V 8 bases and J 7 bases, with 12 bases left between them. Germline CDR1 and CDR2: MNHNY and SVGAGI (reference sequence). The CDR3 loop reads CASLIAGEQYF. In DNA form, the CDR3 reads TGTGCCAGCCTTATCGCCGGGGAGCAGTACTTC.

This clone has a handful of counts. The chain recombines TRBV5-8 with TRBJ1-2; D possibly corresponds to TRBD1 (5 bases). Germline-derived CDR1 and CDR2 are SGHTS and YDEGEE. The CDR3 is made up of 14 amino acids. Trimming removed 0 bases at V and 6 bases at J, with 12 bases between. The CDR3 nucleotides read TGTGCCAGCAGCTTGGTAAGGGGATCTGATGGCTACACCTTC. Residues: CASSLVRGSDGYTF.

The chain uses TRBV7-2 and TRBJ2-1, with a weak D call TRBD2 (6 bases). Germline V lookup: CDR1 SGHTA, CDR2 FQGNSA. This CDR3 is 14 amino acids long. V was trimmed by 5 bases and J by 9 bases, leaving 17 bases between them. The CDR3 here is CASSPIRLGGEQFF. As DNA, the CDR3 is TGTGCCAGCAGCCCGATACGACTAGGTGGTGAGCAGTTCTTC.

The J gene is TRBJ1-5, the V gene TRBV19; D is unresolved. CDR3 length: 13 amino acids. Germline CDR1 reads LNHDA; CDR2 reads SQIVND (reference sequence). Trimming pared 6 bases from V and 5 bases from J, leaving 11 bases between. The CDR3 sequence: CASSSYADQPQHF. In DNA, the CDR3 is TGTGCCAGTAGCTCCTATGCGGATCAGCCCCAGCATTTT.

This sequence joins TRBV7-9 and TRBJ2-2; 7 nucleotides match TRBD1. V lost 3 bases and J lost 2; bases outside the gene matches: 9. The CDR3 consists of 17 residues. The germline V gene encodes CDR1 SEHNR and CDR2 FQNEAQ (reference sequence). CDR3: CASSFSQQGTNTGELFF. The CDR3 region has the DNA TGTGCCAGCAGCTTCTCCCAACAGGGGACCAACACCGGGGAGCTGTTTTTT.

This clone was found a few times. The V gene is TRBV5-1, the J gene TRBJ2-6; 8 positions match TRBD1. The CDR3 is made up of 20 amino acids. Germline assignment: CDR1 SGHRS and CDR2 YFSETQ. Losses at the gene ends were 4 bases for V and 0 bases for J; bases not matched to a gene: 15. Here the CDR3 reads CASSTGQVFLSPSGANVLTF. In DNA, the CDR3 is TGCGCCAGCAGCACGGGACAGGTGTTTTTATCCCCCTCTGGGGCCAACGTCCTGACTTTC.

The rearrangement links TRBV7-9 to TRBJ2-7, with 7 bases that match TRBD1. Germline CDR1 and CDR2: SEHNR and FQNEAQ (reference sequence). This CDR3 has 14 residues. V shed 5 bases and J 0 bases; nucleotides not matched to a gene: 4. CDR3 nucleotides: TGTGCCAGCAGCCAACAGGGGAGCTCCTACGAGCAGTACTTC. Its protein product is CASSQQGSSYEQYF.

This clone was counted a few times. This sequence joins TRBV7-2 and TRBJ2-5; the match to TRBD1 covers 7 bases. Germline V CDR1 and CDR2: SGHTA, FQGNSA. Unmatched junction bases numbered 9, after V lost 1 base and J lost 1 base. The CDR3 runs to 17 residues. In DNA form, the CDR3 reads TGTGCCAGCAGCTTAGTCGACAGGGCCAGAGTCCAAGAGACCCAGTACTTC. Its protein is CASSLVDRARVQETQYF.

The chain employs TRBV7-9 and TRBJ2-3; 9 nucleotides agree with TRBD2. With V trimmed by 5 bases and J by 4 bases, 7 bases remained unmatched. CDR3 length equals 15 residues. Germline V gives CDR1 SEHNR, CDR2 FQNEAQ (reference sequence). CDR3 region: CASSPGLALADTQYF. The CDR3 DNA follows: TGTGCCAGCAGCCCGGGACTAGCATTGGCAGATACGCAGTATTTT.

The DNA of the CDR3 is TGTGCCAGCAGTCGCGGGACAGGGGAAGATACGCAGTATTTT. Protein: CASSRGTGEDTQYF. The J gene is TRBJ2-3, the V gene TRBV25-1; 10 bases agree with TRBD1. In germline, CDR1 is MGHDK, CDR2 SYGVNS. The CDR3 runs 14 residues. Trimming removed 5 bases from V and 5 bases from J; junction bases left unmatched: 4.

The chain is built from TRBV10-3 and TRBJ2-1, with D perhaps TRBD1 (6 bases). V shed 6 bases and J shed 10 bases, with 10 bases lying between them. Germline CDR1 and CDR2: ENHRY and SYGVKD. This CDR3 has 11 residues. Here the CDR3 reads CAIRVGTEQFF. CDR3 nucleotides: TGTGCCATCAGGGTCGGGACAGAGCAGTTCTTC.

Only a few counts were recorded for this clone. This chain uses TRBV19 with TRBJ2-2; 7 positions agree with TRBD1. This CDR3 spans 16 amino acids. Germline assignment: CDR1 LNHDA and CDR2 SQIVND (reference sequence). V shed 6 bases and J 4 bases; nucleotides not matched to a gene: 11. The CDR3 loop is CASSRPGQSPTGELFF. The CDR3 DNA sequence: TGTGCCAGTAGCCGACCGGGACAGAGCCCCACCGGGGAGCTGTTTTTT.

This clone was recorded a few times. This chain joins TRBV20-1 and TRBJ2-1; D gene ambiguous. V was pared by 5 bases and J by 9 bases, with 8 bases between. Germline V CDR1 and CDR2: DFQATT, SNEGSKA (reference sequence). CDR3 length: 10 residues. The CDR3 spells CSARGPEQFF. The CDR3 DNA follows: TGCAGTGCTCGCGGTCCTGAGCAGTTCTTC.

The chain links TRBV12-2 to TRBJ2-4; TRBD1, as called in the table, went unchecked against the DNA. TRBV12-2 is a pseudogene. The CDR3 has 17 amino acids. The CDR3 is CASRLEERSGGGNIQYF. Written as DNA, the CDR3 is TGTGCAAGTCGCTTAGAAGAGAGGTCAGGGGGCGGAAACATTCAGTACTTC.

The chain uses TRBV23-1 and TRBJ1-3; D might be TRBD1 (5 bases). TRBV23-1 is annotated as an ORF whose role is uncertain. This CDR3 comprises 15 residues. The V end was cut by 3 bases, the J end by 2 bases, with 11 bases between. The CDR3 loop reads CASSQPGRAGNTIYF. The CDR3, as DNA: TGCGCCAGCAGTCAGCCAGGGAGGGCTGGAAACACCATATATTTT.

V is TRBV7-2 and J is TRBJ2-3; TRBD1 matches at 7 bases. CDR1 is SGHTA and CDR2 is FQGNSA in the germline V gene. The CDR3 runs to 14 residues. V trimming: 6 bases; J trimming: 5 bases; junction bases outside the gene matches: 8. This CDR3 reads CASSLKQGQDTQYF. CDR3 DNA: TGTGCCAGCAGTCTTAAACAGGGGCAAGATACGCAGTATTTT.

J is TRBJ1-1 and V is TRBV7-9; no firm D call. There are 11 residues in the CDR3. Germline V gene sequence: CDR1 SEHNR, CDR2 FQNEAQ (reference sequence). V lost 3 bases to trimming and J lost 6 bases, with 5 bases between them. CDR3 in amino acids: CASSLGSEAFF. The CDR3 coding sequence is TGTGCCAGCAGCTTGGGCTCTGAAGCTTTCTTT. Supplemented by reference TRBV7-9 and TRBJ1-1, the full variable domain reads DTGVSQNPRHKITKRGQNVTFRCDPISEHNRLYWYRQTLGQGPEFLTYFQNEAQLEKSRLLSDRFSAERPKGSFSTLEIQRTEQGDSAMYLCASSLGSEAFFGQGTRLTVV.

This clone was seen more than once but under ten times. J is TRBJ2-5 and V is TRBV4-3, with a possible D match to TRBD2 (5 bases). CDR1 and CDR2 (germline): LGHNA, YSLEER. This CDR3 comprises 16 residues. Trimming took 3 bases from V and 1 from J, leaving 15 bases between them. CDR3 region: CASSQVYSRGQETQYF. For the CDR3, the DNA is TGCGCCAGCAGCCAGGTCTATTCCCGGGGCCAAGAGACCCAGTACTTC.

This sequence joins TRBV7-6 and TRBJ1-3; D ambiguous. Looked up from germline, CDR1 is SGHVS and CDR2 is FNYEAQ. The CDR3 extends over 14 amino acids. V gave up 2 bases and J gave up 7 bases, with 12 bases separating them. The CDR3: CASSLLSGSNTIYF. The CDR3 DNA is TGTGCCAGCAGCTTATTAAGCGGTTCGAACACCATATATTTT.

The CDR3 sequence is CASISGVGTHEQFF. The DNA for the CDR3 is TGTGCCAGCATCTCAGGCGTCGGTACACATGAGCAGTTCTTC. The chain links TRBV6-5 to TRBJ2-1; D is uncertain. Trimming left V 7 bases short and J 8 bases short, with 18 bases between. Germline CDR1 and CDR2: MNHEY and SVGAGI. The CDR3 extends over 14 amino acids.

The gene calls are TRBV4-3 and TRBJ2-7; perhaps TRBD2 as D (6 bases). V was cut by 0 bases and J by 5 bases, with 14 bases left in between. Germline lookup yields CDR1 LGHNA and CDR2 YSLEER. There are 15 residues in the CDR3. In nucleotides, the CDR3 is TGCGCCAGCAGCCAAGATTGGGAGGCCCGGAACGAGCAGTACTTC. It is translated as CASSQDWEARNEQYF.

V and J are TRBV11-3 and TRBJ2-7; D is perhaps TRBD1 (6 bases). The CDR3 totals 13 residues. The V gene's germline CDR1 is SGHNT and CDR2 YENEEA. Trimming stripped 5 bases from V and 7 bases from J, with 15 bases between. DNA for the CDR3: TGTGCCAGCAGCCTCGAGGGGGATCGGGAGCAGTACTTC. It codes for CASSLEGDREQYF.

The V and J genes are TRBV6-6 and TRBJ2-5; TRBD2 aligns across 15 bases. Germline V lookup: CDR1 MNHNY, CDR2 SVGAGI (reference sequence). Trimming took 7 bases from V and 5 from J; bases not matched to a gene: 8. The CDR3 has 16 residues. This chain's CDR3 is CASNGLAGGPGETQYF. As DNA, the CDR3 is TGTGCCAGCAATGGACTAGCGGGGGGGCCGGGGGAGACCCAGTACTTC.

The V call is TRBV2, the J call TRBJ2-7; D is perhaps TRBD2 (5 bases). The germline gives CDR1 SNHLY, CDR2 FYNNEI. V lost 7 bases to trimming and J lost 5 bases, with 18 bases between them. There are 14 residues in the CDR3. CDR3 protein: CASTGTSGFHEQYF. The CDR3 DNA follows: TGTGCCAGCACCGGTACTAGTGGTTTCCACGAGCAGTACTTC.

The CDR3 coding sequence is TGTGCCATCAGTAAACAGGGAGGGGGGGAGACCCAGTACTTC. Translated, it gives CAISKQGGGETQYF. This sequence joins TRBV10-3 and TRBJ2-5, with D possibly TRBD2 on 7 matching bases. Germline values: CDR1 ENHRY, CDR2 SYGVKD. Trimming cost V 5 bases and J 5 bases, with 15 bases left between them. The CDR3 covers 14 residues.

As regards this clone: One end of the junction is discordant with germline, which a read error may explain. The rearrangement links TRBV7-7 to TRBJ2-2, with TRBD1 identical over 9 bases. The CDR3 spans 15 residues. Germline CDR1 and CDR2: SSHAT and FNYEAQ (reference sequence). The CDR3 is CASSLMDRGTGELFF. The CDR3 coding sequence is TGTGCTAGCAGCTTAATGGACAGGGGCACCGGGGAGCTGTTTTTT.

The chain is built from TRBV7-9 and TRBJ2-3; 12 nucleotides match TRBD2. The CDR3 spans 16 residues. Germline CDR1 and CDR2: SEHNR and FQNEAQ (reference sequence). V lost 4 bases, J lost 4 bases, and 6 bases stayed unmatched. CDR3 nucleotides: TGTGCCAGCAGCTCCGGGACTAGCGGGTTTTCAGATACGCAGTATTTT. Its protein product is CASSSGTSGFSDTQYF. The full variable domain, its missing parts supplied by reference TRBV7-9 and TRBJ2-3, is DTGVSQNPRHKITKRGQNVTFRCDPISEHNRLYWYRQTLGQGPEFLTYFQNEAQLEKSRLLSDRFSAERPKGSFSTLEIQRTEQGDSAMYLCASSSGTSGFSDTQYFGPGTRLTVL.